This T cell receptor beta chain was profiled in a study of T cell repertoires in aging, cancer and after chemotherapy. About the research overall: Six age groups, ranging from 30 or younger to 70 or older, included the donors. Paired samples before and after chemotherapy came from chronic lymphocytic leukemia patients on fludarabine- or bendamustine-based regimens. The full dataset contained approximately 9.6 million TCR reads. The study, taken as a whole, reports: Immunological memory after chemotherapy cannot be judged from the repertoire data.

This CDR3 is 15 amino acids long. Trimming cost V 3 bases and J 5 bases; bases outside gene matches: 10. The germline V gene has CDR1 DFQATT and CDR2 SNEGSKA (reference sequence). Rearranged V-D-J TRB sequences were amplified with a mixed TRB-A/B primer pool. MiXCR, applied by TCRdb to the multiplex PCR reads, yields one record per CDR3 protein. Here the sample spans thousands of distinct CDR3 sequences, 38% being singletons. This clonotype was seen more than once but under ten times. The antigen is not known. TCR beta rearrangements were amplified from peripheral blood genomic DNA. What was sequenced was blood. This chain uses TRBV20-1 with TRBJ2-5, with 9 bases identical to TRBD1. The receptor's source is a human donor with a blood cancer. The CDR3 nucleotides are TGCAGTGCTAGTCCCCGGGACAGGGCCTCTGAGACCCAGTACTTC. Amino acids: CSASPRDRASETQYF.